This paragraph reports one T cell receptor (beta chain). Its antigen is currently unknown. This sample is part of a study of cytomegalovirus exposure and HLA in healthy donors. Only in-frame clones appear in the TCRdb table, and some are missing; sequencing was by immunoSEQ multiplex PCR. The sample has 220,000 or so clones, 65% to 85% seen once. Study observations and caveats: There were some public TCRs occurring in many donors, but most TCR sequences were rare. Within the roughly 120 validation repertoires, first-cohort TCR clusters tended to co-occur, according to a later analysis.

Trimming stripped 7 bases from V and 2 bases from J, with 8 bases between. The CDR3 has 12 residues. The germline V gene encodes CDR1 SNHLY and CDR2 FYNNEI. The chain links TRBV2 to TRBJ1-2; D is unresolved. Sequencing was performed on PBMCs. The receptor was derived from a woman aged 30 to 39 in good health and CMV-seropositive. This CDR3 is CASMATNYGYTF. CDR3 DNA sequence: TGTGCCAGCATGGCGACCAACTATGGCTACACCTTC.